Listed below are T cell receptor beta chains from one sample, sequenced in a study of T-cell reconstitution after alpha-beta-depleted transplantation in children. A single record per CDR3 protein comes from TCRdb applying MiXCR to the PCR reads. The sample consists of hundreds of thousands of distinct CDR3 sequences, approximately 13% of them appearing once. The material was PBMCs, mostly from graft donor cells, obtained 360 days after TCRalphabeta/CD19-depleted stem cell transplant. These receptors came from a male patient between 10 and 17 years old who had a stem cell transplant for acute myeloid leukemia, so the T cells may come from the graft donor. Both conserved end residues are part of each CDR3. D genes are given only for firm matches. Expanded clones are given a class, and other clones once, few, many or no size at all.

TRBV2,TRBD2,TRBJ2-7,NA,CASSVGLAGFSYEQYF,TGTGCCAGCAGTGTTGGACTAGCGGGTTTCTCCTACGAGCAGTACTTC
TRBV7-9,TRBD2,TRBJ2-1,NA,CASSLVREGNNEQFF,TGTGCCAGCAGCTTGGTGCGGGAGGGCAACAATGAGCAGTTCTTC
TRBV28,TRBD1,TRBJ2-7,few,CASSFFRDRAYEQYF,TGTGCCAGCAGTTTCTTCCGGGACAGAGCATACGAGCAGTACTTC
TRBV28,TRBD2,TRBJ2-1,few,CASSLIAGFIYNEQFF,TGTGCCAGCAGTCTGATAGCGGGATTCATCTACAATGAGCAGTTCTTC
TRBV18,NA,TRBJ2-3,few,CASSPPPGTDTQYF,TGTGCCAGCTCACCACCCCCAGGAACAGATACGCAGTATTTT
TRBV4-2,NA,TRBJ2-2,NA,CASSQVRWSENTGELFF,TGTGCCAGCAGCCAAGTCCGGTGGTCGGAGAACACCGGGGAGCTGTTTTTT
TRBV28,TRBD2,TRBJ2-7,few,CASSLTVAGGKQYF,TGTGCCAGCAGTTTAACCGTGGCGGGAGGGAAGCAGTACTTC
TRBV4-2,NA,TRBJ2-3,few,CASSQERGQGPLDTQYF,TGTGCCAGCAGCCAAGAACGGGGTCAGGGGCCCCTAGATACGCAGTATTTT
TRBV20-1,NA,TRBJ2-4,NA,CSANGRDENIQYF,TGCAGTGCAAACGGGCGGGACGAAAACATTCAGTACTTC
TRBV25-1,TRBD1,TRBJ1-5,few,CASSGIQGNQPQHF,TGTGCCAGCAGTGGGATACAGGGGAATCAGCCCCAGCATTTT
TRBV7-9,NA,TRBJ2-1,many,CASSLVANNEQFF,TGTGCCAGCAGCTTGGTAGCGAACAATGAGCAGTTCTTC
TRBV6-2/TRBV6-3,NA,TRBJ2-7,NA,CASKQSSYEQYF,TGTGCCAGTAAACAAAGCTCCTACGAGCAGTACTTC
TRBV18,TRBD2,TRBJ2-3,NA,CASSPGLAGLRDTQYF,TGTGCCAGCTCACCGGGACTAGCGGGGCTCCGAGATACGCAGTATTTT
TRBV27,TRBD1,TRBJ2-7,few,CASSFGPTGSGQYF,TGTGCCAGCAGTTTCGGGCCGACAGGGTCAGGGCAGTACTTC
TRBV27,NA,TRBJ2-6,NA,CASSLRVAGANVLTF,TGTGCCAGCAGTTTAAGGGTAGCTGGGGCCAACGTCCTGACTTTC
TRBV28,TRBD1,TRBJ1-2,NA,CASTTSGTGSYGYTF,TGTGCCAGCACCACTTCCGGGACAGGGAGCTATGGCTACACCTTC
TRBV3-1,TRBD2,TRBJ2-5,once,CASSQLLAGSQETQYF,TGTGCCAGCAGCCAACTACTAGCGGGAAGCCAAGAGACCCAGTACTTC
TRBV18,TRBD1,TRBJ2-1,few,CASSPRQGRISYNEQFF,TGTGCCAGCTCACCTAGACAGGGGCGCATTTCCTACAATGAGCAGTTCTTC
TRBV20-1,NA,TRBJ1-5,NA,CSASPYQGSGQPQHF,TGCAGTGCTAGCCCCTACCAGGGATCGGGACAGCCCCAGCATTTT
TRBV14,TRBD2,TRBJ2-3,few,CASSQDPSGRDTQYF,TGTGCCAGCAGCCAAGATCCTAGCGGGAGGGATACGCAGTATTTT
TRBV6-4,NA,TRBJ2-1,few,CASSGRSGNEQFF,TGTGCCAGCAGTGGCCGAAGTGGCAATGAGCAGTTCTTC
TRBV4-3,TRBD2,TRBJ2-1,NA,CASSQGLAGPYNEQFF,TGCGCCAGCAGCCAAGGACTAGCGGGACCCTACAATGAGCAGTTCTTC
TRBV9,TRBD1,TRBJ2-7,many,CASSVAPGTGSGEQYF,TGTGCCAGCAGCGTAGCCCCCGGGACAGGGTCCGGCGAGCAGTACTTC
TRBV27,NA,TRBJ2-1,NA,CASSFDWYNEQFF,TGTGCCAGCAGTTTCGACTGGTACAATGAGCAGTTCTTC
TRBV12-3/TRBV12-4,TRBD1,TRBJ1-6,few,CASSFQTGSGNSPLHF,TGTGCCAGCAGTTTCCAGACAGGGAGTGGTAATTCACCCCTCCACTTT
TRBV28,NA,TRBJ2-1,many,CASTPLAVSYNEQFF,TGTGCCAGCACCCCTCTAGCTGTTTCCTACAATGAGCAGTTCTTC
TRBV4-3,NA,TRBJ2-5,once,CASSHGEWGETQYF,TGCGCCAGCAGCCATGGGGAGTGGGGCGAGACCCAGTACTTC
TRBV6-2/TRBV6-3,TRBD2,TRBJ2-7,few,CASTRTGTSGSSSYEQYF,TGTGCCAGCACCCGAACCGGGACTAGCGGGAGTAGTTCCTACGAGCAGTACTTC
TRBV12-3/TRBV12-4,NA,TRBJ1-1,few,CASSPSGGKGWEAFF,TGTGCCAGCAGCCCCTCGGGGGGGAAGGGTTGGGAGGCTTTCTTT
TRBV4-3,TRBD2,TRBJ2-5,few,CASSQVLAAQETQYF,TGCGCCAGCAGCCAAGTGCTAGCGGCTCAAGAGACCCAGTACTTC
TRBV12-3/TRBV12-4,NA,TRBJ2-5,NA,CASSEGGMFRRGETQYF,TGTGCCAGCAGTGAAGGAGGGATGTTCCGTCGCGGAGAGACCCAGTACTTC
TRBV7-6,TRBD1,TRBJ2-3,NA,CASSLTGGFIDTQYF,TGTGCCAGCAGCTTAACAGGGGGCTTTATAGATACGCAGTATTTT